This TCR beta chain was sequenced in a study of cytomegalovirus exposure and HLA in healthy donors. Study summary: It was reported in a later analysis that the same platform had been used for the approximately 110 validation repertoires as for the approximately 730 first-cohort repertoires. Points from the study as a whole: Some TCR beta chains (around 160 of them) were listed as cytomegalovirus-associated. Clusters of TCRs from the first cohort tended to co-occur in the roughly 120 validation repertoires (as a later analysis found).

The V gene's germline CDR1 is MNHEY and CDR2 SMNVEV (reference sequence). The CDR3 has 18 amino acids. Trimming removed 5 bases from V and 8 bases from J, with 28 bases in between. Sequenced by immunoSEQ multiplex PCR; TCRdb stores in-frame clones only, minus some. The table lists roughly 150,000 clones, approximately 90% of them singletons, with 2.5% to 3% in the top ten. Remarks on this clone: The antigen is unknown.

The sequence came from a man younger than 35 in good health and CMV-seronegative. Sequencing input: PBMCs. The chain uses TRBV27 and TRBJ2-1; D ambiguous. CDR3 nucleotides: TGTGCCAGCAGTCCGGCTGTTTTGGCCAATGCGGAAGTGGATGAGCAGTTCTTC. It is translated as CASSPAVLANAEVDEQFF.